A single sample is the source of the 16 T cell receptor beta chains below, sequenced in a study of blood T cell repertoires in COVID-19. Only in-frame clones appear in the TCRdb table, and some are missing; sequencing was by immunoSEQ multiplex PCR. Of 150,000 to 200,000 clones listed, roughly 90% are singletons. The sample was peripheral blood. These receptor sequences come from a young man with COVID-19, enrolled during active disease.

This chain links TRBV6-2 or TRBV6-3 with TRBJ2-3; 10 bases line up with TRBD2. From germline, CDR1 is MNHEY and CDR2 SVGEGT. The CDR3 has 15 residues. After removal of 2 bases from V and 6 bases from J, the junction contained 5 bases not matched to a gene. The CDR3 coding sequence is TGTGCCAGCAGTTACGGACTAGCGGAGAGGGATACGCAGTATTTT. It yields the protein CASSYGLAERDTQYF.

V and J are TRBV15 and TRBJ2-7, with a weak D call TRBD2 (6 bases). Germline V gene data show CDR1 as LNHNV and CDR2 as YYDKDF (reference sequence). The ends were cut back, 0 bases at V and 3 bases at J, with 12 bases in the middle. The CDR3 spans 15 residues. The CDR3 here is CATSRDSWEDYEQYF. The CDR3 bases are TGTGCCACCAGCAGAGATAGCTGGGAGGACTACGAGCAGTACTTC.

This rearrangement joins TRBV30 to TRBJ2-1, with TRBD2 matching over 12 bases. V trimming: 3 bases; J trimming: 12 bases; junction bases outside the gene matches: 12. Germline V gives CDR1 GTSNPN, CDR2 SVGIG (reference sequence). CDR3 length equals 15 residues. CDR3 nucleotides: TGTGCCTGGAGCCTGGGACTAGCGGGCCAAGGGAGGCAGTTCTTC. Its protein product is CAWSLGLAGQGRQFF.

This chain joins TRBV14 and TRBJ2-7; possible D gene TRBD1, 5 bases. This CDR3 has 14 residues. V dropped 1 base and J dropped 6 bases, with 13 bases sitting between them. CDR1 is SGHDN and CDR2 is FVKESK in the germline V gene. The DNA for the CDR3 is TGTGCCAGCAGCCAAGTGTCCAGGGTCGGCGAGCAGTACTTC. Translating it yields CASSQVSRVGEQYF.

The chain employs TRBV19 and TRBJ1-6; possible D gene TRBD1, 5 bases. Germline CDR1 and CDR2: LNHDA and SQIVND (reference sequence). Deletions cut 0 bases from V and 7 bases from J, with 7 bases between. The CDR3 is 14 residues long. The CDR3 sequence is CASSIERQNSPLHF. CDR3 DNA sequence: TGTGCCAGTAGTATAGAAAGACAGAATTCACCCCTCCACTTT.

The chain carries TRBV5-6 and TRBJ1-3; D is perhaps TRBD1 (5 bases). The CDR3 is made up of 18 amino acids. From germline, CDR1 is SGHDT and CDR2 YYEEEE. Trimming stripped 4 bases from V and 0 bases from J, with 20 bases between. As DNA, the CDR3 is TGTGCCAGCAGCCCAGAGTTTGATCGGGGGAACTCTGGAAACACCATATATTTT. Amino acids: CASSPEFDRGNSGNTIYF. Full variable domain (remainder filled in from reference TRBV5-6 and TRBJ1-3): DAGVTQSPTHLIKTRGQQVTLRCSPKSGHDTVSWYQQALGQGPQFIFQYYEEEERQRGNFPDRFSGHQFPNYSSELNVNALLLGDSALYLCASSPEFDRGNSGNTIYFGEGSWLTVV.

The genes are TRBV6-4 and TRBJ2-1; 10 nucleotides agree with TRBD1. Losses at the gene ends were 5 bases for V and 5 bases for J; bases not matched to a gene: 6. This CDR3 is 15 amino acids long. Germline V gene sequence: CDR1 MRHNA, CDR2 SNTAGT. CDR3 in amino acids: CASSQPGQGNNEQFF. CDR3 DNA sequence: TGTGCCAGCAGTCAGCCGGGACAGGGGAACAATGAGCAGTTCTTC.

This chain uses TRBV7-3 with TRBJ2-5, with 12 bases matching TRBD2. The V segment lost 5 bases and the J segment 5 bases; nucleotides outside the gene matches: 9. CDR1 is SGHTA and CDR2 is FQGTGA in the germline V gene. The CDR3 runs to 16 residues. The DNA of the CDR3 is TGTGCCAGCAGCCTAAATCGGGGACTAGCGGGCGAGACCCAGTACTTC. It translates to CASSLNRGLAGETQYF.

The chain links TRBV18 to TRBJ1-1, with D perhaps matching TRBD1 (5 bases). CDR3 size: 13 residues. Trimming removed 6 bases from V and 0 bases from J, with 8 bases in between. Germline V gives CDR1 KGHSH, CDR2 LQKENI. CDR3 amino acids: CASSGGVNTEAFF. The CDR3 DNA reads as TGTGCCAGCTCCGGGGGGGTGAACACTGAAGCTTTCTTT.

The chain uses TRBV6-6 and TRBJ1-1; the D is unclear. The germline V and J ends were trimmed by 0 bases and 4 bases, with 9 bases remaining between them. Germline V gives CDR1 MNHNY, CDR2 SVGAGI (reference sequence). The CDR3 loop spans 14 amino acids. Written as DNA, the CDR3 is TGTGCCAGCAGTTACTCGGAGGTTGGCACTGAAGCTTTCTTT. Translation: CASSYSEVGTEAFF.

CDR3 nucleotides: TGCAGTGCTAGTTCCCGGGAGAGGAGAGGCTGGAATGAGCAGTTCTTC. Translation gives CSASSRERRGWNEQFF. V is TRBV20-1 and J is TRBJ2-1; D may be TRBD2 (6 bases). Per the germline V gene, CDR1 is DFQATT and CDR2 is SNEGSKA (reference sequence). This CDR3 is 16 amino acids long. V dropped 3 bases and J dropped 7 bases, with 22 bases sitting between them.

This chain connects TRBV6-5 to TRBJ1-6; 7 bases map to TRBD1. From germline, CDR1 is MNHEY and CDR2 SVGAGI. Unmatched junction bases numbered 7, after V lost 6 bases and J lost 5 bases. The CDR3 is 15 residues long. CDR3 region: CASREPGQNNSPLHF. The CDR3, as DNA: TGTGCCAGCAGAGAGCCGGGACAGAATAATTCACCCCTCCACTTT.

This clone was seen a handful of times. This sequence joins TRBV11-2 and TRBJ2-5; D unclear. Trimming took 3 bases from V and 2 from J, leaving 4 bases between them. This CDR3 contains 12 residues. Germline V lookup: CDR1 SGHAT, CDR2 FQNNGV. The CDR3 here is CASSFQQETQYF. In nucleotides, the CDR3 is TGTGCCAGCAGCTTCCAGCAAGAGACCCAGTACTTC.

The CDR3 DNA follows: TGTGCCAGCAGATTTACAGGGGGCTACGAGCAGTACTTC. Amino acid sequence: CASRFTGGYEQYF. The rearrangement joins TRBV7-2 to TRBJ2-7; 8 bases fit TRBD1. Per germline, CDR1 SGHTA and CDR2 FQGNSA. With V trimmed by 6 bases and J by 3 bases, 4 bases remained unmatched. The CDR3 sequence is 13 residues long. Variable domain in full (rest from reference TRBV7-2 and TRBJ2-7): GAGVSQSPSNKVTEKGKDVELRCDPISGHTALYWYRQSLGQGLEFLIYFQGNSAPDKSGLPSDRFSAERTGGSVSTLTIQRTQQEDSAVYLCASRFTGGYEQYFGPGTRLTVT.

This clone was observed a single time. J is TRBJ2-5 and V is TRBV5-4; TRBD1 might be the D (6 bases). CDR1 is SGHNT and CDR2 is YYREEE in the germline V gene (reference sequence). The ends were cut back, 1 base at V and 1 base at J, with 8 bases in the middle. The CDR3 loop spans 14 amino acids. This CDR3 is CASSLQGSQETQYF. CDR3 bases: TGTGCCAGCAGCTTGCAGGGGAGCCAAGAGACCCAGTACTTC. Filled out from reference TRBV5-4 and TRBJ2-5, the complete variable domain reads ETGVTQSPTHLIKTRGQQVTLRCSSQSGHNTVSWYQQALGQGPQFIFQYYREEENGRGNFPPRFSGLQFPNYSSELNVNALELDDSALYLCASSLQGSQETQYFGPGTRLLVL.

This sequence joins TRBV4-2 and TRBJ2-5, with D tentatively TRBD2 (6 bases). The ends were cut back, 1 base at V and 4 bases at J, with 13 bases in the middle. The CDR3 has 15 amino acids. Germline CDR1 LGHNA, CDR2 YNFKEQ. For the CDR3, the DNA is TGTGCCAGCAGCCAAGCGTCTGCGGAGGGAGAGACCCAGTACTTC. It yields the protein CASSQASAEGETQYF.